This paragraph reports one T cell receptor (beta chain). Antigen: not known. TCRdb redid the calling of the 5' RACE reads with MiXCR, one entry per CDR3 protein. The sample lists around 130,000 distinct CDR3 sequences; under 20% were seen once. This entry belongs to a study of CD8 T cells in ankylosing spondylitis. Study-level points and caveats: Disease-linked clones bore a CD8+ phenotype and were relatively rare in peripheral blood. A TCR beta motif of under ten highly homologous variants seemed to mark ankylosing spondylitis blood.

The CDR3 runs 13 residues. Germline V gene data show CDR1 as SNHLY and CDR2 as FYNNEI. The J segment lost 12 bases and the V segment lost 7 bases, leaving 14 bases of the junction unmatched. The sequence was obtained from a male donor with ankylosing spondylitis. Sample: blood, either unsorted or a sorted T cell fraction (not recorded which). J is TRBJ2-7 and V is TRBV2, with 8 bases lining up with TRBD1. DNA for the CDR3: TGTGCCAGCATTCAATTTATGGACAGGGCGCCGTACTTC. Translating gives CASIQFMDRAPYF.